The T cell receptor beta chain under discussion was sequenced for a study of T cells in Graves' hyperthyroidism and ophthalmopathy (dated by TCRdb to between 2018 and 2021). Regarding the study in general: Peripheral blood samples were taken at initial diagnosis, before any treatment was given. To identify TCR V-J signatures that set the groups apart, the researchers used a discovery cohort of 100 patients, made up of approximately 43 with Graves' ophthalmopathy and about 55 with stable Graves' hyperthyroidism. Whether ophthalmopathy could be predicted prospectively was tested in an independent validation cohort made up of 18 to 20 hyperthyroidism patients plus 17 patients who later progressed to ophthalmopathy. The paper reports TCR Vbeta CDR3 sequencing of approximately 140 peripheral blood samples: 43 ophthalmopathy, under 80 hyperthyroidism and around 17 progressor patients. The study also compared thyroid tissue and blood T-cell repertoires from more than 5 Graves' hyperthyroidism patients. Following sampling, methimazole starting at 30 mg daily was given to hyperthyroidism patients, and high-dose intravenous methylprednisolone was given to ophthalmopathy patients. For training and testing, the roughly 93 patients in the discovery cohort were randomly divided in a 7:3 ratio. Beyond this particular receptor, the publication reports: Sample size was not statistically predetermined, and blinding of investigators to group allocation was not performed. Ophthalmopathy was separated from stable hyperthyroidism by a 13 V-J signature model, with about 86% sensitivity and about 84% specificity obtained in cross-validation and 80%/75% obtained in testing. Blood samples also contained most of the expanded thyroid clonotypes (frequency above 0.001), which suggests that blood repertoires may reflect thyroid immune responses. During validation, the model predicted progression to ophthalmopathy a median of roughly six months ahead of onset, with around 71% sensitivity and almost 75% specificity.

This clonotype was recorded at least ten times. Its antigen is still unknown. Base qualities are not at hand, and no much larger clone is one base apart. Amplification of TCR beta CDR3 regions was carried out from RNA transcripts. The TCR CDR3 was subjected to a first round of RT-PCR using the HTBI primer set and the Qiagen OneStep RT-PCR kit. Libraries were constructed in a second round of multiplex PCR, after which size selection and purification were performed. The libraries were sequenced on an Illumina HiSeq2000 using paired-end 100 bp reads. The published analysis was carried out like this. SOAPnuke was used to process the raw data, with reads discarded if the reads contained adapters or uncalled bases, had a mean Phred below 15, or lacked an exact constant-primer or identifier match. High-quality paired reads were merged with COPE v1.2.5, and unique nucleotide sequences were defined as clonotypes. Clonotypes were aligned to IMGT TRBV, TRBD and TRBJ reference segments using MiTCR v1.1. The analysis was restricted to V-J combinations with a frequency above 0.0001, which together covered roughly 99% of the repertoires. A TCS score was defined as the ratio between F50 (clonal expansion) and ExV (chaos), using BLOSUM62-based TCRdist between CDR3 peptides within each V-J. Welch's t-statistics and random forest reduced around 510 V-J features to around 14, which were used in a naive Bayes classifier (R e1071). TCRdb reran the public reads through fastp at Q25 and MiXCR, keeping productive beta chains. When rows share a CDR3 protein, they turn into one entry using the most common DNA and genes. These V and J calls derive from TCRdb rather than the authors' analysis. This sample has around 430,000 distinct CDR3 sequences in its table, and about 15% of those were observed once. The ten most abundant clones make up 30% to 35% of the sample.

CDR3 length: 16 amino acids, cysteine to phenylalanine. CDR3 DNA is the only sequence kept; it has 48 bases, read in frame from the first base. V has 4 bases trimmed and J has 1 base trimmed; junction bases matching no gene number 10. Taken from the germline V gene, the CDR1 and CDR2 loops are SGHDT and YYEEEE. Stable Graves' hyperthyroidism was defined as no progression to ophthalmopathy during 18 months of follow-up. Hyperthyroidism patients were newly diagnosed, had a disease duration of under 2 months, and were aged 18 to 65 years. Any patient with an uncontrolled infection, another autoimmune disease, pregnancy or lactation was excluded. Diagnoses relied on clinical symptoms, serum thyroxine and TRAb, thyroid ultrasound and orbital computed tomography. PBMCs were isolated from about 9.2 ml of fresh peripheral blood by Ficoll-Paque density gradient centrifugation. Trizol reagent was used to extract total RNA, and RNA quality was then checked on an Agilent 2100 Bioanalyzer.

The V and J segments used are TRBV5-6 and TRBJ2-5; the central 7 bases match TRBD2. The specimen sequenced was blood. The source of this sequence is a woman in her twenties or thirties with Graves' hyperthyroidism. The CDR3 reads as follows: CASSLRGSNLQETQYF. DNA sequence: TGTGCCAGCAGCCTGCGGGGGAGCAACCTCCAAGAGACCCAGTACTTC.